What follows describes a single TCR beta chain. This clonotype has a handful of counts. What this receptor recognizes is not known. It has no much larger one-base neighbor in the sample; base qualities were not kept. This sample stems from a study of T cell repertoires in cytomegalovirus infection (dated by TCRdb to about 2019). For context, the study as a whole: Peptide stimulations targeted recently identified HLA-C-restricted CMV epitopes, whose presentation resists viral immunomodulation, together with well-studied HLA-B-restricted epitopes. Because public TCR beta signatures pointed to carriage of CMV infection together with the matching HLA type, the HLA type of each donor mattered for the analysis. The paper's findings and limits, for the study overall: The ex vivo response was dominated by HLA-C-restricted CMV-specific TCR beta clonotypes, which also provided the single most frequent clonotype in two of eight donors. Carriers of CMV infection plus the relevant HLA type were discriminated by the cumulative frequency of public TCR beta family members in the study cohort and in an independent approximately 360-donor cohort.

What the treatment or condition label conveys for this sample: in vitro stimulation with specific CMV peptide epitopes to enrich CMV-specific T cells. The data were produced on an Illumina HiSeq 1500. TCRdb took the public reads, trimmed them with fastp at Q25, ran MiXCR for clone calling and kept in-frame beta chains. Rows matching on CDR3 protein sequence are summarized as one entry with the most common DNA and genes. The sample table holds roughly 990,000 distinct CDR3 sequences, of which roughly 30% were seen once. Of the sample, over 11% falls within the top ten clones. The germline V gene specifies MGHRA as CDR1 and YSYEKL as CDR2. The CDR3 runs 19 residues from the cysteine to the phenylalanine. The only DNA kept is the CDR3, 57 bases in frame from the first base. V gives up 0 bases and J gives up 1 base, and the segment between their germline ends measures 21 bases.

The TCR was taken from a human donor in good health (CMV status not recorded). Some clones in this sample may be carry-over from other donors' samples. The specimen comprised cultured CD8+ T cells from PBMCs, sampled from culture after CMV antigen stimulation. The chain employs TRBV4-1 and TRBJ1-1, and perhaps TRBD1 as D gene, on 6 matching bases. The CDR3 region: CASSQDWATGIPQNTEAFF. DNA sequence: TGCGCCAGCAGCCAAGATTGGGCAACAGGGATACCACAGAACACTGAAGCTTTCTTT.